The 9 T cell receptor beta chains reported below all come from one sample, sequenced in a study of shared clonotypes between healthy human individuals. Cells designated naive CD8 were CD45RO-negative and were positively selected for CCR7, with terminally differentiated effector memory CD45RA+ cells excluded. The repertoire was sequenced with immunoSEQ multiplex PCR; TCRdb's copy has only in-frame clones and lacks some. The sample has about 590,000 clones; 95% to 96% are singletons. The sequenced sample consisted of naive CD8+ T cells sorted from blood. Source of these receptors: a woman between 25 and 40 years old in good health.

This sequence joins TRBV6-6 and TRBJ2-1, with 8 bases aligning to TRBD1. V lost 4 bases, J lost 7 bases, and 6 bases stayed unmatched. From germline, CDR1 is MNHNY and CDR2 SVGAGI (reference sequence). The CDR3 is 14 amino acids. CDR3 sequence: CASSSGTGVNEQFF. CDR3 nucleotides: TGTGCCAGCAGTTCCGGGACAGGTGTAAATGAGCAGTTCTTC.

Concerning this clone: Other DNA sequences within the sample encode an identical CDR3. The J gene is TRBJ2-2, the V gene TRBV5-1; D gene unclear. Germline lookup yields CDR1 SGHRS and CDR2 YFSETQ. V dropped 4 bases and J dropped 2 bases, with 3 bases sitting between them. This CDR3 comprises 12 residues. CDR3 residues: CASSLNTGELFF. Here the CDR3 DNA reads TGCGCCAGCAGCCTTAACACCGGGGAGCTGTTTTTT.

The chain combines TRBV29-1 with TRBJ2-7; tentative D call: TRBD1 (6 bases). The length of the CDR3 is 13 residues. The ends were cut back, 6 bases at V and 1 base at J, with 13 bases in the middle. Germline V gene data show CDR1 as SQVTM and CDR2 as ANQGSEA. DNA of the CDR3: TGCAGCGTCGGGACATTGTATTCCTACGAGCAGTACTTC. This translates into CSVGTLYSYEQYF.

The V and J genes are TRBV10-3 and TRBJ2-7; 8 nucleotides agree with TRBD1. This CDR3 is built from 15 residues. Germline-derived CDR1 and CDR2 are ENHRY and SYGVKD. Trimming took 7 bases from V and 3 from J; bases not matched to a gene: 11. This CDR3 reads CAIKSDRGLGYEQYF. In DNA, the CDR3 is TGTGCCATCAAATCAGACAGGGGCCTGGGCTACGAGCAGTACTTC.

This clone was found once. This chain uses TRBV11-2 with TRBJ1-1; D uncertain. This CDR3 comprises 16 residues. Per the germline V gene, CDR1 is SGHAT and CDR2 is FQNNGV. V lost 0 bases and J 4 bases, leaving 15 bases between the germline ends. The CDR3 sequence is CASSLDAPSLSTEAFF. Here the CDR3 DNA reads TGTGCCAGCAGCTTAGATGCCCCCAGTCTGAGCACTGAAGCTTTCTTT.

This chain joins TRBV7-9 and TRBJ1-2; no definite D call. CDR1 and CDR2 (germline): SEHNR, FQNEAQ (reference sequence). The CDR3 loop spans 14 amino acids. Trimming stripped 1 base from V and 3 bases from J, with 9 bases between. CDR3 sequence reads: CASSLGTDYYGYTF. The CDR3, as DNA: TGTGCCAGCAGCTTAGGGACCGACTACTATGGCTACACCTTC. Filled out from reference TRBV7-9 and TRBJ1-2, the complete variable domain reads DTGVSQNPRHKITKRGQNVTFRCDPISEHNRLYWYRQTLGQGPEFLTYFQNEAQLEKSRLLSDRFSAERPKGSFSTLEIQRTEQGDSAMYLCASSLGTDYYGYTFGSGTRLTVV.

The gene calls are TRBV6-1 and TRBJ1-1, with 8 nucleotides matching TRBD1. CDR1 MNHNS and CDR2 SASEGT come from the germline V gene. This CDR3 is 14 amino acids long. The V and J ends lost 6 bases and 4 bases, in that order; junction bases with no gene match: 7. CDR3 bases: TGTGCCAGCAGGGAACAGGGGGAAATCACTGAAGCTTTCTTT. Translated: CASREQGEITEAFF.

The chain links TRBV10-2 to TRBJ2-2, with no clear D. The V end was cut by 2 bases, the J end by 6 bases, with 10 bases between. In germline, CDR1 is WSHSY, CDR2 SAAADI. The CDR3 contains 14 residues. The CDR3 region is CASSEISRPGELFF. CDR3 nucleotides: TGCGCCAGCAGTGAGATCTCTCGGCCCGGGGAGCTGTTTTTT.

The genes are TRBV7-8 and TRBJ2-1; D might be TRBD2 (5 bases). V lost 2 bases, J lost 0 bases, and 14 bases lay in between. From germline, CDR1 is SGHVS and CDR2 FQNEAQ. This CDR3 comprises 17 residues. CDR3 in DNA: TGTGCCAGCAGCTTACCTGTTTCCGGGATCTCCTACAATGAGCAGTTCTTC. Translating it yields CASSLPVSGISYNEQFF.